The TCR beta chain under discussion was sequenced for a study of technical replicates of blood from several donors. Germline-derived CDR1 and CDR2 are SGHRS and YFSETQ. J was trimmed by 8 bases and V by 6 bases; bases with no gene match: 12. This CDR3 is 14 amino acids long. Using immunoSEQ multiplex PCR, the repertoire was profiled, and TCRdb retains in-frame clones only, with some absent. The table includes over 70,000 clones, around 96% detected once. This clonotype was sampled from a human donor in good health. The rearrangement joins TRBV5-1 to TRBJ1-1; 8 bases agree with TRBD1. The sequenced material came from T cells isolated from PBMCs. The CDR3 sequence: CASTEAQGAREAFF. CDR3 nucleotide sequence: TGCGCCAGCACCGAAGCTCAGGGGGCTCGGGAAGCTTTCTTT.